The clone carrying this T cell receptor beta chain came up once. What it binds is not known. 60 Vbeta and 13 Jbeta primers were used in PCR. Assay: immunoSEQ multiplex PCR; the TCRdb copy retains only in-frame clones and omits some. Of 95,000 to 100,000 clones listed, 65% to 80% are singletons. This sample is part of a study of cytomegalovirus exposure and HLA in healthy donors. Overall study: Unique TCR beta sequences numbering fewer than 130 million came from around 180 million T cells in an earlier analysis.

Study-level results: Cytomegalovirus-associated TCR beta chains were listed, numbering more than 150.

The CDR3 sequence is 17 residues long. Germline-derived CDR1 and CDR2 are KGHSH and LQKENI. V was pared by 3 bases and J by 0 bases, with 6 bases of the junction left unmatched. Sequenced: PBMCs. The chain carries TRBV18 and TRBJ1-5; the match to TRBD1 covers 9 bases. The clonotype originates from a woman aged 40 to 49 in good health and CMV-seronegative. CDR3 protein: CASSPGQGLYSNQPQHF. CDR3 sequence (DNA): TGTGCCAGCTCACCGGGACAGGGCTTATATAGCAATCAGCCCCAGCATTTT.